Following are 10 T cell receptor beta chains from one sample sequenced in a study of OX40 agonist ivuxolimab in advanced cancers. The assay was immunoSEQ multiplex PCR, and TCRdb's table has in-frame clones only and misses some. The sample contains 70,000 to 90,000 clones, approximately 84% of which appear only once. Specimen: CD4+ or CD8+ T cells sorted from blood, collected in a trial of the OX40 agonist ivuxolimab. All receptors derive from an adult with an advanced solid tumor such as melanoma, head and neck, liver or kidney cancer.

The chain joins TRBV30 to TRBJ2-7; 7 bases map to TRBD2. The CDR3 contains 14 residues. Germline assignment: CDR1 GTSNPN and CDR2 SVGIG (reference sequence). After removal of 8 bases from V and 5 bases from J, the junction contained 15 bases not matched to a gene. CDR3 in DNA: TGTGCCGGGTCTATCGGGGGGAAAGTCGACGAGCAGTACTTC. This gives the protein CAGSIGGKVDEQYF.

J is TRBJ1-1 and V is TRBV29-1; D gene ambiguous. The V gene lost 7 bases and the J gene lost 4 bases, with 16 bases spanning the gap. Per germline, CDR1 SQVTM and CDR2 ANQGSEA. The CDR3 has 13 residues. The CDR3 DNA is TGCAGCGGCAACGCTGGGAAGGGCACTGAAGCTTTCTTT. Translating it yields CSGNAGKGTEAFF.

V is TRBV9 and J is TRBJ1-2; D is unclear. Germline V gene lookup returns CDR1 SGDLS and CDR2 YYNGEE. V lost 0 bases and J 4 bases, leaving 13 bases between the germline ends. The CDR3 is made up of 15 amino acids. CDR3: CASSVVEGDFYGYTF. The CDR3 nucleotides are TGTGCCAGCAGCGTAGTGGAGGGAGATTTCTATGGCTACACCTTC.

This clone was detected only a few times. This chain connects TRBV7-2 to TRBJ1-5; D is uncertain. CDR3 length equals 13 residues. The V end lost 1 base, the J end lost 5 bases, and 6 bases lay between the germline ends. Germline V gene lookup returns CDR1 SGHTA and CDR2 FQGNSA. The CDR3 reads CASSLGEDQPQHF. The CDR3 nucleotides read TGTGCCAGCAGCTTAGGTGAAGATCAGCCCCAGCATTTT.

The genes are TRBV6-5 and TRBJ2-7; no clear D. The CDR3 runs 15 residues. CDR1 is MNHEY and CDR2 is SVGAGI in the germline V gene. Between the trimmed V and J ends, which lost 0 bases and 1 base, there was a span of 10 bases. This chain's CDR3 is CASSYSFDGSYEQYF. As DNA, the CDR3 is TGTGCCAGCAGTTACTCGTTCGACGGATCCTACGAGCAGTACTTC.

This clone was seen once. The chain employs TRBV7-2 and TRBJ2-1, with 13 bases identical to TRBD2. The CDR3 loop spans 15 amino acids. V lost 4 bases and J lost 7; bases outside the gene matches: 4. The V gene's germline CDR1 is SGHTA and CDR2 FQGNSA. The DNA for the CDR3 is TGTGCCAGCAGCTCGCCACTAGCGGGAGGGAATGAGCAGTTCTTC. Amino acids: CASSSPLAGGNEQFF.

V usage is TRBV11-3 and J usage is TRBJ1-6, with D possibly being TRBD1 (6 bases). This CDR3 contains 12 residues. CDR1 is SGHNT, CDR2 YENEEA, per germline. Trimming removed 4 bases from V and 9 bases from J, with 7 bases in between. CDR3 protein: CASSSGVSPLHF. The CDR3, as DNA: TGTGCCAGCAGCTCAGGGGTTTCACCCCTCCACTTT.

This chain links TRBV6-6 with TRBJ1-1; TRBD1 matches at 7 bases. CDR1 and CDR2 (germline): MNHNY, SVGAGI (reference sequence). V trimming: 4 bases; J trimming: 0 bases; junction bases outside the gene matches: 5. This CDR3 is 15 amino acids long. CDR3 amino acids: CASSSETGMNTEAFF. The CDR3 DNA is TGTGCCAGCAGTTCAGAGACAGGGATGAACACTGAAGCTTTCTTT.

J is TRBJ1-5 and V is TRBV5-8; D perhaps matches TRBD1 (5 bases). The germline V gene encodes CDR1 SGHTS and CDR2 YDEGEE. The CDR3 length is 16 residues. V lost 9 bases, J lost 2 bases, and 21 bases lay in between. DNA of the CDR3: TGTGCCACCGGGGGAGGTAGTGGTGTCGGCAATCAGCCCCAGCATTTT. Translating gives CATGGGSGVGNQPQHF.

The chain employs TRBV7-3 and TRBJ1-4; D might be TRBD1 (5 bases). The CDR3 is 15 residues long. Deletions cut 2 bases from V and 3 bases from J, with 10 bases between. Germline CDR1 reads SGHTA; CDR2 reads FQGTGA. The CDR3 here is CASSLGGGPNEKLFF. DNA for the CDR3: TGTGCCAGCAGCTTAGGGGGAGGGCCTAATGAAAAACTGTTTTTT.